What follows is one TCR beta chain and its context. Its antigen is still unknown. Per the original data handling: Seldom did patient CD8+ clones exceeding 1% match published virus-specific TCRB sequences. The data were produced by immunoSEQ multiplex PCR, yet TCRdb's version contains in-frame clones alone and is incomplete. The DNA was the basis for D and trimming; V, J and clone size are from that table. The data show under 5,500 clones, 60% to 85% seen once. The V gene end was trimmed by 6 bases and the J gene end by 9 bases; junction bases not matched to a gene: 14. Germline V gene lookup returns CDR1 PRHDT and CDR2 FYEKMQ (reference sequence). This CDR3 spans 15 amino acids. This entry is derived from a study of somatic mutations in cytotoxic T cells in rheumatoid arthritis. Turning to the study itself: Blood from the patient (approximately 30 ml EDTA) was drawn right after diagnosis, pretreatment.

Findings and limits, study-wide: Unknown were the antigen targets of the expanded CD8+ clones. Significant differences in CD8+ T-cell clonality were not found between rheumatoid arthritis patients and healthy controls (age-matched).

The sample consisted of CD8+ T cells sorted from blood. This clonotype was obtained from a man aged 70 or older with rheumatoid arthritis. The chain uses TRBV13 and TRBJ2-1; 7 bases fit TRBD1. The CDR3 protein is CASRPAGTVGIEQFF. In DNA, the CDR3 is TGTGCCAGCAGACCCGCCGGGACAGTGGGGATTGAGCAGTTCTTC.